This entry lists 19 T cell receptor beta chains sequenced from one sample in a study of cytomegalovirus exposure and HLA in healthy donors. This table comes from immunoSEQ multiplex PCR, and its TCRdb copy is limited to in-frame clones, with some not included. The sample consists of 90,000 or so clones, 85% of them appearing once. Sequencing was done on a sample of PBMCs. These receptor sequences come from a man aged 18 to 35 in good health and CMV-seropositive.

The V gene is TRBV7-9, the J gene TRBJ2-7; the D gene is possibly TRBD1 (6 bases). CDR3 length equals 15 residues. Trimming cost V 1 base and J 3 bases, with 13 bases left between them. Germline V gene lookup returns CDR1 SEHNR and CDR2 FQNEAQ (reference sequence). DNA for the CDR3: TGTGCCAGCAGCTTAGAGGACAGCTCCTACTACGAGCAGTACTTC. Encoded protein: CASSLEDSSYYEQYF.

A single count supports this clone. V gene TRBV5-1 combines with J gene TRBJ2-7; 10 bases match TRBD1. Trimming took 2 bases from V and 0 from J; bases not matched to a gene: 2. The CDR3 consists of 15 residues. The V gene's germline CDR1 is SGHRS and CDR2 YFSETQ. The DNA for the CDR3 is TGCGCCAGCAGCTTCAGGACAGGGGGCTCCTACGAGCAGTACGTC. Its translation: CASSFRTGGSYEQYV.

The chain links TRBV5-1 to TRBJ2-7, with 8 bases lining up with TRBD2. There are 18 residues in the CDR3. The J segment lost 5 bases and the V segment lost 3 bases, leaving 19 bases of the junction unmatched. CDR1 and CDR2 from the germline V gene are SGHRS and YFSETQ. CDR3: CASSSPTGKSGSFHEQYF. The CDR3 nucleotides read TGCGCCAGCAGCTCACCTACAGGGAAGAGCGGGAGTTTCCACGAGCAGTACTTC.

The chain has TRBV15 and TRBJ1-4; D is perhaps TRBD1 (6 bases). The V gene lost 3 bases and the J gene lost 6 bases, with 17 bases spanning the gap. The CDR3 extends over 16 amino acids. CDR1 LNHNV and CDR2 YYDKDF come from the germline V gene (reference sequence). CDR3 nucleotides: TGTGCCACCAGCAGGAGGAGGGGGAGCGGGGATGAAAAACTGTTTTTT. Translating gives CATSRRRGSGDEKLFF.

This chain joins TRBV19 and TRBJ2-3; D is ambiguous. Per germline, CDR1 LNHDA and CDR2 SQIVND (reference sequence). Trimming shortened V by 5 bases and J by 5 bases, and 8 bases separated the two germline ends. The CDR3 runs 12 residues. CDR3 amino acids: CASSPGGDTQYF. For the CDR3, the DNA is TGTGCCAGTAGTCCCGGCGGAGATACGCAGTATTTT.

The gene calls are TRBV6-1 and TRBJ2-7, with D perhaps TRBD2 (6 bases). Germline V CDR1 and CDR2: MNHNS, SASEGT. The V gene lost 9 bases and the J gene lost 2 bases, with 17 bases spanning the gap. There are 14 residues in the CDR3. CDR3 in amino acids: CASLYSGSTYEQYF. In DNA, the CDR3 is TGTGCCAGTCTCTATAGCGGATCTACCTACGAGCAGTACTTC.

This clone occurred once. The chain has TRBV7-8 and TRBJ2-7, with TRBD1 as a possible D gene (5 bases). The CDR3 has 14 residues. The V gene's germline CDR1 is SGHVS and CDR2 FQNEAQ. Deletions cut 1 base from V and 3 bases from J, with 10 bases between. DNA of the CDR3: TGTGCCAGCAGCTTAGGGACACGAGTCTACGAGCAGTACTTC. The encoded protein is CASSLGTRVYEQYF. The full variable domain, in which reference TRBV7-8 and TRBJ2-7 provide the parts outside the CDR3, is GAGVSQSPRYKVAKRGQDVALRCDPISGHVSLFWYQQALGQGPEFLTYFQNEAQLDKSGLPSDRFFAERPEGSVSTLKIQRTQQEDSAVYLCASSLGTRVYEQYFGPGTRLTVT.

The chain combines TRBV25-1 with TRBJ1-4, with D uncertain. The V gene lost 0 bases and the J gene lost 5 bases, with 13 bases spanning the gap. Germline assignment: CDR1 MGHDK and CDR2 SYGVNS. The CDR3 runs to 16 residues. The CDR3 DNA sequence: TGTGCCAGCAGTGAATATAGCCAGGCGGGGAATGAAAAACTGTTTTTT. This gives the protein CASSEYSQAGNEKLFF.

V usage is TRBV15 and J usage is TRBJ2-1; 9 bases fit TRBD2. With 3 bases clipped from V and 4 bases from J, the junction kept 7 bases outside the gene matches. Germline lookup yields CDR1 LNHNV and CDR2 YYDKDF (reference sequence). The CDR3 totals 16 residues. CDR3 DNA: TGTGCCACCAGCAGTACGAGGACTAGCGTTTACAATGAGCAGTTCTTC. Its protein product is CATSSTRTSVYNEQFF.

DNA for the CDR3: TGTGCCAGCAGGTCCGGGGTCGGTGGGCAAGAGACCCAGTACTTC. Amino acid sequence: CASRSGVGGQETQYF. The genes are TRBV27 and TRBJ2-5; perhaps TRBD2 as D (5 bases). The CDR3 is 15 amino acids. V was cut by 6 bases and J by 2 bases, with 16 bases left in between. Germline assignment: CDR1 MNHEY and CDR2 SMNVEV (reference sequence).

The V and J genes are TRBV7-9 and TRBJ2-1, with a tentative D call TRBD2 (6 bases). Germline CDR1 reads SEHNR; CDR2 reads FQNEAQ (reference sequence). The V and J ends lost 3 bases and 3 bases respectively, with 12 bases between them. This CDR3 is 15 amino acids long. The CDR3 here is CASSLLGGLYNEQFF. The CDR3 nucleotides are TGTGCCAGCAGCTTGCTTGGGGGACTCTACAATGAGCAGTTCTTC.

The J gene is TRBJ2-1, the V gene TRBV6-1, with D possibly TRBD1 on 5 matching bases. CDR3 size: 14 residues. The V end was cut by 4 bases, the J end by 5 bases, with 12 bases between. Germline CDR1 is MNHNS and CDR2 is SASEGT. CDR3 sequence reads: CASSVTGSHNEQFF. Written as DNA, the CDR3 is TGTGCCAGCAGTGTCACAGGCTCGCACAATGAGCAGTTCTTC.

The chain combines TRBV4-1 with TRBJ2-7; D is uncertain. V lost 1 base and J 3 bases, leaving 7 bases between the germline ends. The CDR3 extends over 13 amino acids. Per the germline V gene, CDR1 is MGHRA and CDR2 is YSYEKL. CDR3 in amino acids: CASSQAHNYEQYF. CDR3 DNA sequence: TGCGCCAGCAGCCAAGCCCACAACTACGAGCAGTACTTC.

V and J are TRBV11-2 and TRBJ2-6; D gene unclear. V was trimmed by 5 bases and J by 1 base, leaving 9 bases between them. Germline loops: CDR1 SGHAT, CDR2 FQNNGV. The CDR3 extends over 15 amino acids. DNA for the CDR3: TGTGCCAGCAGCCAAGCTGATTCTGGGGCCAACGTCCTGACTTTC. It translates to CASSQADSGANVLTF.

Here the CDR3 DNA reads TGCAGCGTTGAGCCGGGATCCGGAAACACCATATATTTT. Translated, it gives CSVEPGSGNTIYF. The V and J genes are TRBV29-1 and TRBJ1-3; no clear D. Trimming removed 3 bases at V and 4 bases at J, with 10 bases between. Germline V lookup: CDR1 SQVTM, CDR2 ANQGSEA. CDR3 length: 13 amino acids.

The chain couples TRBV5-1 to TRBJ1-1; possible D gene TRBD1, 6 bases. V was trimmed by 0 bases and J by 5 bases, leaving 20 bases between them. Germline CDR1 SGHRS, CDR2 YFSETQ. CDR3 size: 17 residues. The chain's CDR3 is CASSLAVGGGWGTEAFF. CDR3 bases: TGCGCCAGCAGCTTGGCAGTTGGGGGGGGCTGGGGGACTGAAGCTTTCTTT.

This clone was observed once. The chain is built from TRBV5-1 and TRBJ1-1; 9 bases agree with TRBD1. This CDR3 is 15 amino acids long. CDR1 SGHRS and CDR2 YFSETQ come from the germline V gene. J was trimmed by 6 bases and V by 5 bases; bases with no gene match: 11. This chain's CDR3 is CASRRSGTGSPEAFF. The CDR3 nucleotides read TGCGCCAGCAGGCGAAGCGGGACAGGGTCCCCTGAAGCTTTCTTT.

As regards this clone: The same CDR3 arises from other DNA sequences in this sample as well. The V gene is TRBV5-1, the J gene TRBJ1-1; D uncertain. The V and J ends lost 4 bases and 4 bases respectively, with 11 bases between them. The CDR3 is made up of 13 amino acids. The germline V gene encodes CDR1 SGHRS and CDR2 YFSETQ. Written as DNA, the CDR3 is TGCGCCAGCAGCCTCGGACGGGGCACTGAAGCTTTCTTT. Protein sequence: CASSLGRGTEAFF.

Only a few counts were recorded for this clone. The chain employs TRBV18 and TRBJ1-2; 7 positions agree with TRBD1. V shed 1 base and J 5 bases; nucleotides not matched to a gene: 7. The CDR3 is 15 amino acids. Germline V gene data show CDR1 as KGHSH and CDR2 as LQKENI. CDR3 amino acids: CASSPRDSLMYGYTF. In nucleotides, the CDR3 is TGTGCCAGCTCACCACGGGACAGCTTAATGTATGGCTACACCTTC.